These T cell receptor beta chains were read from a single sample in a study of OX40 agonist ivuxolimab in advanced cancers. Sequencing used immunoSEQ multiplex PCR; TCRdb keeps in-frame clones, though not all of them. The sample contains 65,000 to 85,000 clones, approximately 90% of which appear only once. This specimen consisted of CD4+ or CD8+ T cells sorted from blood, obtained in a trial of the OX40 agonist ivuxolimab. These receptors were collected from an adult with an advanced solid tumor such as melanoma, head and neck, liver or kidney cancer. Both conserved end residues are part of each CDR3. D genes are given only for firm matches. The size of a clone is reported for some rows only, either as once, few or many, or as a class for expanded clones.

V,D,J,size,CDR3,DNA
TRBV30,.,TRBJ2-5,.,CAWSTGTQETQYF,TGTGCCTGGAGTACCGGGACCCAAGAGACCCAGTACTTC
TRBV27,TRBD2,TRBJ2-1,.,CASSLIIAGGPAEQFF,TGTGCCAGCAGTTTAATAATAGCGGGGGGGCCGGCTGAGCAGTTCTTC
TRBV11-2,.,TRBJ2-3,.,CASSGGDTQYF,TGTGCCAGCAGTGGAGGTGATACGCAGTATTTT
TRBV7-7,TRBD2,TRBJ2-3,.,CASTQGDSGGEPSTDTQYF,TGTGCTAGCACCCAGGGGGATAGCGGGGGGGAACCTAGCACAGATACGCAGTATTTT
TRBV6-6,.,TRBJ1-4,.,CASSYWGDGEKLFF,TGTGCCAGCAGTTACTGGGGGGATGGTGAAAAACTGTTTTTT
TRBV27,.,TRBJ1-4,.,CASSLAGNEKLFF,TGTGCCAGCAGTTTAGCGGGAAATGAAAAACTGTTTTTT
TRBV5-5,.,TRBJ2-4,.,CASSPEGGARWDIQYF,TGTGCCAGCAGCCCCGAAGGAGGGGCGAGATGGGACATTCAGTACTTC
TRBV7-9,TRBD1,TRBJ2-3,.,CASSLARGPESIRTDTQYF,TGTGCCAGCAGCTTAGCCAGGGGGCCTGAATCGATCAGGACAGATACGCAGTATTTT
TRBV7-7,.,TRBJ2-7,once,CASSPYLGSSYEQYF,TGTGCTAGCAGCCCATACCTCGGGAGCTCCTACGAGCAGTACTTC
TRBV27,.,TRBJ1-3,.,CASSTTGGGNTIYF,TGTGCCAGCAGTACCACTGGAGGGGGAAACACCATATATTTT
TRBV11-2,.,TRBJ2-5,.,CASSFLNRKQETQYF,TGTGCCAGCAGCTTTTTAAACAGGAAACAAGAGACCCAGTACTTC
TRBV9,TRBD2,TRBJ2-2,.,CASSGLAGPAGELFF,TGTGCCAGCAGCGGGCTAGCGGGGCCGGCCGGGGAGCTGTTTTTT
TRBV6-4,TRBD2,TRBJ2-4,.,CASSESGLAKGIQYF,TGTGCCAGCAGTGAATCGGGACTAGCGAAGGGCATTCAGTACTTC
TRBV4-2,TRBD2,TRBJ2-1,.,CASSQWLGSGGGSYNEQFF,TGTGCCAGCAGCCAATGGCTCGGTAGCGGGGGCGGCTCCTACAATGAGCAGTTCTTC
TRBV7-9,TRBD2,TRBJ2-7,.,CASSSAPSGGAYEQYF,TGTGCCAGCAGCTCGGCCCCTAGCGGGGGGGCCTACGAGCAGTACTTC
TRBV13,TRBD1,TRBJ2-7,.,CASSPQGAYEQYF,TGTGCCAGCAGCCCACAGGGGGCTTACGAGCAGTACTTC
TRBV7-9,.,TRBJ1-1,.,CASSNLQGMNTEAFF,TGTGCCAGCAGCAACTTACAGGGCATGAACACTGAAGCTTTCTTT
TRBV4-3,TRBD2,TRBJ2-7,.,CASSQGTSGLAGYYEQYF,TGCGCCAGCAGCCAGGGAACTAGCGGACTAGCGGGGTATTACGAGCAGTACTTC
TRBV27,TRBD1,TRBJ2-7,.,CASSFDPEGAGEQYF,TGTGCCAGCAGTTTCGATCCTGAGGGGGCAGGGGAGCAGTACTTC
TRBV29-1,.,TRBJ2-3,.,CSVNGDTLSTDTQYF,TGCAGCGTCAACGGAGACACCCTGAGCACAGATACGCAGTATTTT
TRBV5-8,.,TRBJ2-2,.,CASSGPENTGELFF,TGTGCCAGCAGCGGGCCGGAGAACACCGGGGAGCTGTTTTTT
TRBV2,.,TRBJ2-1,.,CASSVGVLAQFF,TGTGCCAGCAGTGTCGGAGTCTTGGCGCAGTTCTTC
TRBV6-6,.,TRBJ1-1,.,CASSYSHTEAFF,TGTGCCAGCAGTTACTCACACACTGAAGCTTTCTTT
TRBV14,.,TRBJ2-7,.,CASRDSSYEQYF,TGTGCCAGCAGGGACAGTTCCTACGAGCAGTACTTC
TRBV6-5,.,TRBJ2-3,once,CASSYPFGGTDTQYF,TGTGCCAGCAGTTACCCCTTTGGGGGCACAGATACGCAGTATTTT
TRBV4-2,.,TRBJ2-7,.,CASTSSYEQYF,TGTGCCAGCACATCCTCCTACGAGCAGTACTTC
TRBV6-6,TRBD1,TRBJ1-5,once,CASRDRDRVPNQPQHF,TGTGCCAGCAGAGACCGGGACAGGGTCCCCAATCAGCCCCAGCATTTT
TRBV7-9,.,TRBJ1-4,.,CASSPQRAGEKLFF,TGTGCCAGCAGCCCCCAGCGGGCAGGGGAAAAACTGTTTTTT
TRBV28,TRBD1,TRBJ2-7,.,CASRSDRDSYEQYF,TGTGCCAGCAGATCTGACCGGGACAGCTACGAGCAGTACTTC
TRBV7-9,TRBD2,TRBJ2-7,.,CASSPGGVYEQYF,TGTGCCAGCAGCCCGGGGGGGGTTTACGAGCAGTACTTC
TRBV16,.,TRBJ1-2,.,CASSLSWDGYTF,TGTGCCAGCAGCCTTTCTTGGGATGGCTACACCTTC
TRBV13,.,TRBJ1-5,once,CASSQGGEGPHF,TGTGCCAGCAGCCAAGGAGGGGAGGGACCCCATTTT
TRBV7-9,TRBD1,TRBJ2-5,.,CASSFEGQVQETQYF,TGTGCCAGCAGCTTCGAGGGACAGGTCCAAGAGACCCAGTACTTC
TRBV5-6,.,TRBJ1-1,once,CASSPIPRSQGMNTEAFF,TGTGCCAGCAGCCCAATCCCCCGCTCCCAGGGGATGAACACTGAAGCTTTCTTT
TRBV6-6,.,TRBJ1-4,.,CASSTAGNEKLFF,TGTGCCAGCAGTACAGCGGGGAATGAAAAACTGTTTTTT
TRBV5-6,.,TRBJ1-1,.,CASSLGGRGPPEAFF,TGTGCCAGCAGCTTGGGGGGGAGGGGTCCCCCTGAAGCTTTCTTT
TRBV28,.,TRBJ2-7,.,CASSSDSYEQYF,TGTGCCAGCAGTTCGGACAGCTACGAGCAGTACTTC
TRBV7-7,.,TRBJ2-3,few,CASSLVGGPTDTQYF,TGTGCTAGCAGCTTAGTGGGGGGGCCCACAGATACGCAGTATTTT
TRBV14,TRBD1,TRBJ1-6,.,CASSQGQGGASPLHF,TGTGCCAGCAGCCAGGGACAGGGTGGGGCCTCACCCCTCCACTTT
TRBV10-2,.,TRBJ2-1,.,CASSELGRYNEQFF,TGCGCCAGCAGTGAGCTAGGACGGTACAATGAGCAGTTCTTC
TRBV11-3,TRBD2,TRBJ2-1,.,CASSQNLLVSTSGGPNEQFF,TGTGCCAGCAGCCAAAACTTGCTGGTATCGACTAGCGGGGGGCCCAATGAGCAGTTCTTC
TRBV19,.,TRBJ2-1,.,CASTLQGSYNEQFF,TGTGCCAGTACCCTACAGGGATCCTACAATGAGCAGTTCTTC
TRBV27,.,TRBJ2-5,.,CASSWTPTRGTQYF,TGTGCCAGCAGTTGGACTCCTACCCGGGGGACCCAGTACTTC
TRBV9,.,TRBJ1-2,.,CASSVWGGDGYTF,TGTGCCAGCAGCGTATGGGGAGGTGATGGCTACACCTTC
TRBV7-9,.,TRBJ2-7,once,CASRDTLYEQYF,TGTGCCAGCCGCGACACCCTCTACGAGCAGTACTTC
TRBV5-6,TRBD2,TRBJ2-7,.,CASNAGRGSREQYF,TGTGCCAGCAACGCGGGGAGGGGATCGAGGGAGCAGTACTTC
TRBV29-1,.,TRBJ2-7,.,CSVGNPAYEQYF,TGCAGCGTTGGTAACCCGGCCTACGAGCAGTACTTC
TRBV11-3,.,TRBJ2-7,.,CASSLVPSYEQYF,TGTGCCAGCAGCCTAGTTCCCTCCTACGAGCAGTACTTC
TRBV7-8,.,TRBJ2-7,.,CASRLPPYEQYF,TGTGCCAGCAGACTCCCCCCCTACGAGCAGTACTTC
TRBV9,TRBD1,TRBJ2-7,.,CASSSDRGPDEQYF,TGTGCCAGCAGCTCCGACAGGGGGCCCGACGAGCAGTACTTC
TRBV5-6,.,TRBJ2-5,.,CASSLGHYQETQYF,TGTGCCAGCAGCCTGGGACATTACCAAGAGACCCAGTACTTC